The rows below give T cell receptor beta chains drawn from one sample of a study of cytomegalovirus exposure and HLA in healthy donors. Here immunoSEQ multiplex PCR was the method, and the copy in TCRdb shows in-frame clones only, minus some. The data hold 120,000 to 150,000 clones, with 64% observed a single time. The sequencing sample was made of PBMCs. All receptors derive from a woman in her 30s in good health and CMV-seropositive. Each CDR3 is given with its conserved first and last residue. A D gene is named only where the DNA matches it firmly. Expanded clones get a size class; other rows say once, few or many, or leave the size out.

j_call: TRBJ1-1; d_call: .; clone_size: once; v_call: TRBV11-2; cdr3_nt: TGTGCCGGCAGCTTTGACGGAGGGAACACTGAAGCTTTCTTT; cdr3_aa: CAGSFDGGNTEAFF
j_call: TRBJ2-3; d_call: TRBD2; clone_size: .; v_call: TRBV4-2; cdr3_nt: TGTGCCAGCAGCCTCCAGGCGGCGGGAGGGTCAGATACGCAGTATTTT; cdr3_aa: CASSLQAAGGSDTQYF
j_call: TRBJ1-1; d_call: .; clone_size: .; v_call: TRBV4-1; cdr3_nt: TGCGCCAGCAGCCCAAGAAGGGGGACTGAAGCTTTCTTT; cdr3_aa: CASSPRRGTEAFF
j_call: TRBJ2-7; d_call: .; clone_size: .; v_call: TRBV10-3; cdr3_nt: TGTGCCATCTTTTCCGGGAGTGGTTACGAGCAGTACTTC; cdr3_aa: CAIFSGSGYEQYF
j_call: TRBJ1-3; d_call: .; clone_size: .; v_call: TRBV2; cdr3_nt: TGTGCCAGCAGTGAACACGGGGGTGGAAACACCATATATTTT; cdr3_aa: CASSEHGGGNTIYF
j_call: TRBJ2-1; d_call: TRBD1; clone_size: few; v_call: TRBV5-5; cdr3_nt: TGTGCCAGCAGCTCGAACTGGGACAGGGGCAATGAGCAGTTCTTC; cdr3_aa: CASSSNWDRGNEQFF
j_call: TRBJ2-5; d_call: TRBD2; clone_size: .; v_call: TRBV4-2; cdr3_nt: TGTGCCAGCAGCCCGGGACTAGTGGGGATAGGAGAGACCCAGTACTTC; cdr3_aa: CASSPGLVGIGETQYF
j_call: TRBJ2-1; d_call: TRBD2; clone_size: few; v_call: TRBV5-1; cdr3_nt: TGCGCCAGCAGCACTAGCGGGGGGGAGACGGGGGTCCAGTTCTTC; cdr3_aa: CASSTSGGETGVQFF
j_call: TRBJ2-7; d_call: TRBD1; clone_size: few; v_call: TRBV14; cdr3_nt: TGTGCCAGCAGCTATACGACAGGGGAGTCCTACGAGCAGTACTTC; cdr3_aa: CASSYTTGESYEQYF
j_call: TRBJ2-1; d_call: TRBD2; clone_size: .; v_call: TRBV5-4; cdr3_nt: TGTGCCAGCAGCGTGGGACTAGCGGGATATGAGCAGTTCTTC; cdr3_aa: CASSVGLAGYEQFF
j_call: TRBJ1-1; d_call: .; clone_size: once; v_call: TRBV4-1; cdr3_nt: TGCGCCAGCAGCCTCCTTTCCGGGAACACTGAAGCTTTCTTT; cdr3_aa: CASSLLSGNTEAFF
j_call: TRBJ1-3; d_call: .; clone_size: .; v_call: TRBV15; cdr3_nt: TGTGCCACCAGCAGTGATAGCGGAAACACCATATATTTT; cdr3_aa: CATSSDSGNTIYF
j_call: TRBJ2-3; d_call: TRBD2; clone_size: .; v_call: TRBV5-1; cdr3_nt: TGCGCCAGCAGCTTACTAGCGCCCACAGATACGCAGTATTTT; cdr3_aa: CASSLLAPTDTQYF
j_call: TRBJ2-3; d_call: TRBD2; clone_size: .; v_call: TRBV27; cdr3_nt: TGTGCCAGCAGCAATCCTAGGTCTAGCGGGCACACAGATACGCAGTATTTT; cdr3_aa: CASSNPRSSGHTDTQYF
j_call: TRBJ1-2; d_call: .; clone_size: .; v_call: TRBV28; cdr3_nt: TGTGCCAGCCACGGGGGTTCTGGCTATGGCTACACCTTC; cdr3_aa: CASHGGSGYGYTF
j_call: TRBJ2-3; d_call: TRBD1; clone_size: .; v_call: TRBV28; cdr3_nt: TGTGCCAGCAGTTTGACAGGGGGTCTCCGCACAGATACGCAGTATTTT; cdr3_aa: CASSLTGGLRTDTQYF
j_call: TRBJ2-1; d_call: TRBD2; clone_size: few; v_call: TRBV6-5; cdr3_nt: TGTGCCAGCAGCCTCAGCGGGGCGCAGTTCTTC; cdr3_aa: CASSLSGAQFF
j_call: TRBJ2-7; d_call: .; clone_size: .; v_call: TRBV2; cdr3_nt: TGTGCCAGCAAAGACTACCCTTACGAGCAGTACTTC; cdr3_aa: CASKDYPYEQYF
j_call: TRBJ2-5; d_call: .; clone_size: .; v_call: TRBV11-3; cdr3_nt: TGTGCCACCGGAGCCAGGGCAGAAGAGACCCAGTACTTC; cdr3_aa: CATGARAEETQYF
j_call: TRBJ2-1; d_call: TRBD2; clone_size: .; v_call: TRBV10-3; cdr3_nt: TGTGCCATCACTGTGGGAGCGGGAGGATCCTACAATGAGCAGTTCTTC; cdr3_aa: CAITVGAGGSYNEQFF
j_call: TRBJ1-1; d_call: TRBD1; clone_size: few; v_call: TRBV27; cdr3_nt: TGTGCCAGCAGTAGACAGGGGGCATCTTTCACTGAAGCTTTCTTT; cdr3_aa: CASSRQGASFTEAFF
j_call: TRBJ2-1; d_call: .; clone_size: .; v_call: TRBV21-1; cdr3_nt: TGTGCCAGCACCACCTCGCAGAGCGGGAGGGTCCGGGGTGAGCAGTTCTTC; cdr3_aa: CASTTSQSGRVRGEQFF
j_call: TRBJ2-2; d_call: TRBD2; clone_size: .; v_call: TRBV5-4; cdr3_nt: TGTGCCAGCCAACCCGGTGGCGGGAGCACCGGGGAGCTGTTTTTT; cdr3_aa: CASQPGGGSTGELFF
j_call: TRBJ1-5; d_call: TRBD1; clone_size: few; v_call: TRBV6-8; cdr3_nt: TGTGCCAACCTTCACAGGGGGCGCTCGGGCAATCAGCCCCAGCATTTT; cdr3_aa: CANLHRGRSGNQPQHF
j_call: TRBJ1-2; d_call: .; clone_size: .; v_call: TRBV30; cdr3_nt: TGTGCCTGGAGCGTAGGGATCCCCGACAGCCTCTACACCTTC; cdr3_aa: CAWSVGIPDSLYTF
j_call: TRBJ2-1; d_call: TRBD1; clone_size: .; v_call: TRBV11-3; cdr3_nt: TGTGCCAGCAGCGACCGACAGGGGGGGTCCAATGAGCAGTTCTTC; cdr3_aa: CASSDRQGGSNEQFF
j_call: TRBJ1-1; d_call: .; clone_size: .; v_call: TRBV11-1; cdr3_nt: TGTGCCAGCAGTTTACAGGAGAACACTGAAGCTTTCTTT; cdr3_aa: CASSLQENTEAFF
j_call: TRBJ1-6; d_call: .; clone_size: .; v_call: TRBV6-6; cdr3_nt: TGTGCCAGCAGCCGCTGGCAGGCTTCGGGGTCACCCCTCCACTTT; cdr3_aa: CASSRWQASGSPLHF
j_call: TRBJ2-3; d_call: .; clone_size: many; v_call: TRBV4-2; cdr3_nt: TGTGCCAGCAGCCAGGAGTTAGGGGGGGGTGGGGATACGCAGTATTTT; cdr3_aa: CASSQELGGGGDTQYF
j_call: TRBJ2-7; d_call: TRBD1; clone_size: .; v_call: TRBV5-1; cdr3_nt: TGCGCCAGCAGCCCCGGGGACAGGGGTAGCCACGAGCAGTACTTC; cdr3_aa: CASSPGDRGSHEQYF
j_call: TRBJ1-3; d_call: .; clone_size: .; v_call: TRBV13; cdr3_nt: TGTGCCAGCAGCTTGGCAGGGTATACTCCAGGAAACACCATATATTTT; cdr3_aa: CASSLAGYTPGNTIYF
j_call: TRBJ2-3; d_call: TRBD1; clone_size: .; v_call: TRBV6-5; cdr3_nt: TGTGCCAGCAGTTACTCGGGGACAGGGTCATTTACGCAGTATTTT; cdr3_aa: CASSYSGTGSFTQYF
j_call: TRBJ1-4; d_call: .; clone_size: .; v_call: TRBV18; cdr3_nt: TGTGCCAGCCGAACAGGGTTGGAACTGTTTTTT; cdr3_aa: CASRTGLELFF
j_call: TRBJ1-2; d_call: .; clone_size: .; v_call: TRBV6-1; cdr3_nt: TGTGCCAGCAGTGAGCACAATGGCTACACCTTC; cdr3_aa: CASSEHNGYTF
j_call: TRBJ2-3; d_call: TRBD2; clone_size: .; v_call: TRBV2; cdr3_nt: TGTGCCAGCCACTCGGGGGGGGAAGATACGCAGTATTTT; cdr3_aa: CASHSGGEDTQYF
j_call: TRBJ1-1; d_call: TRBD1; clone_size: .; v_call: TRBV29-1; cdr3_nt: TGCAGCGTTTCTGGACAACGACAGGGGGCGCGGGACACTGAAGCTTTCTTT; cdr3_aa: CSVSGQRQGARDTEAFF
j_call: TRBJ2-5; d_call: TRBD1; clone_size: .; v_call: TRBV5-4; cdr3_nt: TGTGCCAGCAGCTTCCGGGACAGGGCCCAAGAGACCCAGTACTTC; cdr3_aa: CASSFRDRAQETQYF
j_call: TRBJ2-1; d_call: TRBD1; clone_size: .; v_call: TRBV7-3; cdr3_nt: TGTGCCAGCAGCCGCGGACAGGAATATGACAATGAGCAGTTCTTC; cdr3_aa: CASSRGQEYDNEQFF
j_call: TRBJ2-1; d_call: TRBD1; clone_size: .; v_call: TRBV4-2; cdr3_nt: TGTGCCAGCAGCCAAGATGGACAGGGGATCAACAATGAGCAGTTCTTC; cdr3_aa: CASSQDGQGINNEQFF
j_call: TRBJ2-1; d_call: TRBD2; clone_size: few; v_call: TRBV28; cdr3_nt: TGTGCCAGCACGGGGGGGTATGGTTATGAGCAGTTCTTC; cdr3_aa: CASTGGYGYEQFF
j_call: TRBJ2-4; d_call: .; clone_size: .; v_call: TRBV7-8; cdr3_nt: TGTGCCAGCAGCTTAGGCAGGATCGAACTCTTAAAAAACATTCAGTACTTC; cdr3_aa: CASSLGRIELLKNIQYF